The next 29 T cell receptor beta chains were all read from a single sample in a study of blood T cell repertoires in COVID-19. The assay was immunoSEQ multiplex PCR, and TCRdb's table has in-frame clones only and misses some. The sample has roughly 100,000 clones; around 76% are singletons. The specimen sequenced was peripheral blood. Every receptor here comes from a woman aged 70 to 79 with acute or convalescent COVID-19.

The chain recombines TRBV7-2 with TRBJ1-4; TRBD1 is a possible D gene (6 bases). The CDR3 loop spans 14 amino acids. Deletions cut 10 bases from V and 8 bases from J, with 20 bases between. CDR1 and CDR2 from the germline V gene are SGHTA and FQGNSA. CDR3 in amino acids: CATKKQGAREKLFF. Written as DNA, the CDR3 is TGTGCCACCAAGAAACAGGGTGCAAGGGAAAAACTGTTTTTT. Looking up the rest from reference TRBV7-2 and TRBJ1-4 gives the full variable domain: GAGVSQSPSNKVTEKGKDVELRCDPISGHTALYWYRQSLGQGLEFLIYFQGNSAPDKSGLPSDRFSAERTGGSVSTLTIQRTQQEDSAVYLCATKKQGAREKLFFGSGTQLSVL.

This chain connects TRBV19 to TRBJ2-3, with 16 bases matching TRBD2. The V gene end was trimmed by 5 bases and the J gene end by 0 bases; junction bases not matched to a gene: 5. The CDR3 length is 18 residues. CDR1 is LNHDA, CDR2 SQIVND, per germline (reference sequence). CDR3: CASSGGTSGGASTDTQYF. The CDR3 DNA sequence: TGTGCCAGTAGTGGAGGGACTAGCGGGGGGGCTAGCACAGATACGCAGTATTTT.

The gene calls are TRBV29-1 and TRBJ1-1; D perhaps matches TRBD1 (5 bases). The ends were cut back, 8 bases at V and 8 bases at J, with 15 bases in the middle. CDR1 is SQVTM and CDR2 is ANQGSEA in the germline V gene. The CDR3 extends over 11 amino acids. CDR3 protein: CSSGYDREAFF. CDR3 nucleotide sequence: TGCAGCTCCGGGTACGACAGAGAAGCTTTCTTT.

This clone was picked up a small number of times. The chain is built from TRBV9 and TRBJ2-3; 8 bases agree with TRBD1. This CDR3 spans 17 amino acids. V shed 0 bases and J 5 bases; nucleotides not matched to a gene: 11. Germline V gene lookup returns CDR1 SGDLS and CDR2 YYNGEE. CDR3 amino acids: CASSVVGSGGAVDTQYF. Written as DNA, the CDR3 is TGTGCCAGCAGCGTAGTTGGGTCAGGGGGCGCGGTAGATACGCAGTATTTT.

Only a few counts were recorded for this clone. J is TRBJ1-2 and V is TRBV6-1; TRBD1 aligns across 10 bases. CDR3 size: 17 residues. V gave up 4 bases and J gave up 0 bases; unmatched junction bases: 8. CDR1 MNHNS and CDR2 SASEGT come from the germline V gene. The DNA for the CDR3 is TGTGCCAGCAGTGCCGGGACAGGGGTAGGATCTAACTATGGCTACACCTTC. Amino acids: CASSAGTGVGSNYGYTF.

The chain employs TRBV6-5 and TRBJ1-5, with D perhaps matching TRBD1 (6 bases). Between the trimmed V and J ends, which lost 7 bases and 5 bases, there was a span of 12 bases. Germline CDR1 is MNHEY and CDR2 is SVGAGI. The CDR3 is 13 amino acids. DNA of the CDR3: TGTGCCAGCATTGGGGCAGGGGATCAGCCCCAGCATTTT. Residues: CASIGAGDQPQHF.

This chain uses TRBV25-1 with TRBJ2-7; 7 bases align to TRBD1. The germline CDR1 and CDR2 sequences are MGHDK and SYGVNS. The CDR3 has 17 amino acids. After removal of 4 bases from V and 0 bases from J, the junction contained 12 bases not matched to a gene. The CDR3 reads CASSAALGQDNSYEQYF. The CDR3 nucleotides read TGTGCCAGCAGTGCCGCCCTCGGACAGGATAACTCCTACGAGCAGTACTTC.

This clone was counted a few times. The V and J genes are TRBV7-9 and TRBJ2-7, with D tentatively TRBD1 (5 bases). V shed 4 bases and J shed 0 bases, with 10 bases lying between them. Germline V lookup: CDR1 SEHNR, CDR2 FQNEAQ (reference sequence). The CDR3 sequence is 14 residues long. The chain's CDR3 is CASSYRSSSYEQYF. The CDR3 nucleotides are TGTGCCAGCAGCTACAGGAGCTCCTCCTACGAGCAGTACTTC.

The V gene is TRBV5-1, the J gene TRBJ2-5; 8 bases align to TRBD1. The CDR3 is 14 residues long. Germline V gives CDR1 SGHRS, CDR2 YFSETQ. V lost 4 bases, J lost 5 bases, and 7 bases stayed unmatched. This CDR3 is CASSRRDRTETQYF. The CDR3 DNA is TGCGCCAGCAGCCGTCGGGACAGGACTGAGACCCAGTACTTC.

This chain joins TRBV25-1 and TRBJ2-2; 8 bases fit TRBD2. The germline V gene has CDR1 MGHDK and CDR2 SYGVNS. The CDR3 loop spans 16 amino acids. J lost 4 bases, V lost 8 bases, and 12 bases had no gene match. CDR3 DNA: TGTGCCAGCCGGGGTGGCAGCGGGGGTTTCACCGGGGAGCTGTTTTTT. This codes for CASRGGSGGFTGELFF.

This rearrangement joins TRBV30 to TRBJ2-1; 7 bases agree with TRBD2. The CDR3 loop spans 15 amino acids. CDR1 and CDR2 from the germline V gene are GTSNPN and SVGIG (reference sequence). Trimming cost V 3 bases and J 5 bases; bases outside gene matches: 10. The CDR3 sequence: CAWRTTSPGNNEQFF. CDR3 DNA sequence: TGTGCCTGGAGGACGACTAGCCCGGGAAACAATGAGCAGTTCTTC.

This clone was found a few times. The gene calls are TRBV3-1 (or the pseudogene TRBV3-2) and TRBJ1-1; 8 positions match TRBD1. This CDR3 is 13 amino acids long. The V gene's germline CDR1 is LGHDT and CDR2 YNNKEL (reference sequence). J was trimmed by 6 bases and V by 4 bases; bases with no gene match: 4. The CDR3 DNA sequence: TGTGCCAGCAGCCCCCTACAGGGGGCTGAAGCTTTCTTT. Amino acid sequence: CASSPLQGAEAFF.

The chain carries TRBV6-5 and TRBJ2-5, with 7 bases aligning to TRBD2. The CDR3 runs 14 residues. In germline, CDR1 is MNHEY, CDR2 SVGAGI. J was trimmed by 5 bases and V by 1 base; bases with no gene match: 4. The chain's CDR3 is CASSYFTSVETQYF. DNA of the CDR3: TGTGCCAGCAGTTACTTCACTAGCGTGGAGACCCAGTACTTC.

The chain is built from TRBV4-1 and TRBJ2-1; D gene ambiguous. Germline assignment: CDR1 MGHRA and CDR2 YSYEKL. The CDR3 has 15 residues. Trimming cost V 1 base and J 1 base, with 8 bases left between them. The CDR3 DNA sequence: TGCGCCAGCAGCCAAGGACTCCTTTCCTACAATGAGCAGTTCTTC. Residues: CASSQGLLSYNEQFF.

This rearrangement joins TRBV30 to TRBJ1-5, with D uncertain. Trimming took off 0 bases at V and 8 bases at J, with 8 bases between the two ends. This CDR3 region has 12 residues. CDR1 is GTSNPN, CDR2 SVGIG, per germline (reference sequence). This CDR3 is CAWSVSREPQHF. The CDR3 coding sequence is TGTGCCTGGAGTGTGTCCCGGGAGCCCCAGCATTTT.

Only a few counts were recorded for this clone. This chain connects TRBV5-4 to TRBJ1-1; D is perhaps TRBD1 (6 bases). The germline V and J ends were trimmed by 0 bases and 8 bases, with 11 bases remaining between them. CDR1 and CDR2 from the germline V gene are SGHNT and YYREEE (reference sequence). This CDR3 comprises 13 residues. CDR3: CASSLDRVSEAFF. For the CDR3, the DNA is TGTGCCAGCAGCTTGGACAGGGTAAGCGAAGCTTTCTTT.

The sample holds a few counts of this clone. The chain employs TRBV7-2 and TRBJ1-6; 7 bases agree with TRBD1. The germline V gene has CDR1 SGHTA and CDR2 FQGNSA. The trim removed 1 base at V and 0 bases at J, leaving 6 bases unmatched. The CDR3 is 18 residues long. CDR3 DNA sequence: TGTGCCAGCAGCTTAGGAAGGGGGCTAGTCTCCTATAATTCACCCCTCCACTTT. Its translation: CASSLGRGLVSYNSPLHF.

V gene TRBV28 combines with J gene TRBJ2-2; maybe TRBD2 (6 bases). Between the trimmed V and J ends, which lost 3 bases and 2 bases, there was a span of 10 bases. CDR1 and CDR2 from the germline V gene are MDHEN and SYDVKM. The CDR3 loop spans 15 amino acids. The CDR3, as DNA: TGTGCCAGCAGTTTGCCGGGACTCAACACCGGGGAGCTGTTTTTT. Translating it yields CASSLPGLNTGELFF.

This clone was observed a few times. V gene TRBV11-2 combines with J gene TRBJ1-6, with D perhaps TRBD1 (6 bases). The CDR3 spans 16 residues. V shed 7 bases and J shed 0 bases, with 13 bases lying between them. Germline-derived CDR1 and CDR2 are SGHAT and FQNNGV. The CDR3 reads CASTPRGGSYNSPLHF. CDR3 in DNA: TGTGCCAGCACCCCAAGGGGGGGCTCCTATAATTCACCCCTCCACTTT. The whole variable domain, filled in from reference TRBV11-2 and TRBJ1-6, reads EAGVAQSPRYKIIEKRQSVAFWCNPISGHATLYWYQQILGQGPKLLIQFQNNGVVDDSQLPKDRFSAERLKGVDSTLKIQPAKLEDSAVYLCASTPRGGSYNSPLHFGNGTRLTVT.

The chain carries TRBV6-2 or TRBV6-3 and TRBJ2-1; 12 nucleotides line up with TRBD2. The CDR3 is 16 amino acids. Per the germline V gene, CDR1 is MNHEY and CDR2 is SVGEGT. The ends lost 0 bases at V and 8 bases at J; junction bases unmatched: 5. CDR3 residues: CASSYSRTSGEYEQFF. The CDR3 DNA is TGTGCCAGCAGTTACTCGCGGACTAGCGGGGAATATGAGCAGTTCTTC.

The genes are TRBV29-1 and TRBJ1-2, with a possible D match to TRBD1 (5 bases). Deletions cut 3 bases from V and 2 bases from J, with 10 bases between. Per the germline V gene, CDR1 is SQVTM and CDR2 is ANQGSEA. The CDR3 runs to 13 residues. For the CDR3, the DNA is TGCAGCGTTGAGAGACAGACGAACTATGGCTACACCTTC. Its protein product is CSVERQTNYGYTF.

V usage is TRBV4-1 and J usage is TRBJ2-1; 14 bases agree with TRBD2. V was pared by 4 bases and J by 1 base, with 9 bases of the junction left unmatched. Germline V gives CDR1 MGHRA, CDR2 YSYEKL. This CDR3 is 19 amino acids long. In DNA form, the CDR3 reads TGCGCCAGCAGCCCCCGACTAGCGGGGGGGCAAGGGTCCTACAATGAGCAGTTCTTC. Protein sequence: CASSPRLAGGQGSYNEQFF.

Comment on this clone: A far larger clone is off by one base, so a read error is likely. In the same sample, other DNA sequences code for this CDR3. V usage is TRBV5-1 and J usage is TRBJ2-7; 8 bases match TRBD2. V dropped 10 bases and J dropped 7; count of bases not matched to a gene: 22. CDR3 length: 16 amino acids. CDR1 is SGHRS and CDR2 is YFSETQ in the germline V gene. Written as DNA, the CDR3 is TGCGCCCGTTTGCGCGGTCGGGGGGGCCGGGGGGGGGAGCAGTACTTC. Its protein product is CARLRGRGGRGGEQYF.

The chain is built from TRBV27 and TRBJ2-5; TRBD2 agrees at 13 bases. The length of the CDR3 is 14 residues. Germline V CDR1 and CDR2: MNHEY, SMNVEV (reference sequence). V trimming: 6 bases; J trimming: 4 bases; junction bases outside the gene matches: 2. The CDR3 reads CASRLAGGRETQYF. In nucleotides, the CDR3 is TGTGCCAGCAGACTAGCGGGGGGGCGAGAGACCCAGTACTTC.

This chain connects TRBV19 to TRBJ2-4; D uncertain. Per germline, CDR1 LNHDA and CDR2 SQIVND (reference sequence). V lost 7 bases to trimming and J lost 0 bases, with 13 bases between them. The CDR3 extends over 15 amino acids. As DNA, the CDR3 is TGTGCCAGTACCTTCGCACACCTAGCCAAAAACATTCAGTACTTC. The encoded protein is CASTFAHLAKNIQYF.

The chain links TRBV6-5 to TRBJ2-7; the D gene is possibly TRBD2 (7 bases). The ends were cut back, 6 bases at V and 2 bases at J, with 17 bases in the middle. Germline loops: CDR1 MNHEY, CDR2 SVGAGI. The CDR3 contains 15 residues. This CDR3 reads CASSLRGAHPYEQYF. As DNA, the CDR3 is TGTGCCAGCAGCCTCCGGGGGGCGCATCCCTACGAGCAGTACTTC.

The chain carries TRBV5-1 and TRBJ1-2; D call uncertain. The V and J ends lost 3 bases and 6 bases respectively, with 15 bases between them. There are 14 residues in the CDR3. From germline, CDR1 is SGHRS and CDR2 YFSETQ. The CDR3 loop reads CASSSEPGIDGYTF. The CDR3, as DNA: TGCGCCAGCAGCTCTGAACCGGGGATCGATGGCTACACCTTC.

This clone has more than one count but fewer than ten. This chain joins TRBV28 and TRBJ1-6; no definite D call. Germline V gene data show CDR1 as MDHEN and CDR2 as SYDVKM. The CDR3 is made up of 13 amino acids. V lost 8 bases and J lost 9, with 14 bases in between. CDR3 in amino acids: CASSEVRASPLHF. The CDR3 DNA reads as TGTGCCAGCTCTGAGGTACGTGCTTCACCCCTCCACTTT. The variable domain in full, completed from reference TRBV28 and TRBJ1-6, reads DVKVTQSSRYLVKRTGEKVFLECVQDMDHENMFWYRQDPGLGLRLIYFSYDVKMKEKGDIPEGYSVSREKKERFSLILESASTNQTSMYLCASSEVRASPLHFGNGTRLTVT.

This clone appeared a single time. DNA of the CDR3: TGTGCCAGTAGCAGGACTAGCGGGACCCAAGAGACCCAGTACTTC. Its protein is CASSRTSGTQETQYF. V and J are TRBV19 and TRBJ2-5; 12 nucleotides agree with TRBD2. Germline V gene sequence: CDR1 LNHDA, CDR2 SQIVND (reference sequence). CDR3 length equals 15 residues. The V and J ends lost 6 bases and 1 base, in that order; junction bases with no gene match: 3.